This T cell receptor (beta chain) was observed in a study of T cells in Graves' hyperthyroidism and ophthalmopathy. With 0 bases clipped from V and 3 bases from J, the junction kept 23 bases outside the gene matches. The CDR3 length is 22 residues. CDR1 is DFQATT and CDR2 is SNEGSKA in the germline V gene (reference sequence). Many counts were recorded for this clonotype. TCR beta CDR3 region amplification was performed from RNA transcripts. The study used the HTBI primer set for a first-round RT-PCR of the TCR CDR3. TCRdb analysed the multiplex PCR reads with MiXCR anew, one entry per CDR3 protein. This repertoire shows 550,000 to 850,000 distinct CDR3 sequences, approximately 19% found once; its top ten account for over 15%.

The chain recombines TRBV20-1 with TRBJ2-1; 10 bases map to TRBD2. The clonotype comes from a woman aged 45-65 years with Graves' hyperthyroidism that later progressed to Graves' ophthalmopathy. Sequenced sample: blood. In DNA, the CDR3 is TGCAGTGCTAGAGATCTTAGGAGTCGTTCTAGCGGGGGCCGTATGAACTACAATGAGCAGTTCTTC. Translating it yields CSARDLRSRSSGGRMNYNEQFF.